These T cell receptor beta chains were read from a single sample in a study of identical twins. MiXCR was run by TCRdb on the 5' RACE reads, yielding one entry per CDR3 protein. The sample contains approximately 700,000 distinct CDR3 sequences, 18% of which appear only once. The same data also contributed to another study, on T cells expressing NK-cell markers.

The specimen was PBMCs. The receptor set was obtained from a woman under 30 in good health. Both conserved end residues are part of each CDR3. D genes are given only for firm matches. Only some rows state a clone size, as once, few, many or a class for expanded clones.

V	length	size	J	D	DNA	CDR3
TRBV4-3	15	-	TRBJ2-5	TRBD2	TGCGCCAGCAGCCATAGCACCGCGGGGGAAGAGACCCAGTACTTC	CASSHSTAGEETQYF
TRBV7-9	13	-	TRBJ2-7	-	TGTGCCAGCAGCTCCCCCCCGGGTGGCGAGCAGTACTTC	CASSSPPGGEQYF
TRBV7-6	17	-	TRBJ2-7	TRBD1	TGTGCCAGCAGACCCGGGACAGGGGGCTTCCCAAGCCACGAGCAGTACTTC	CASRPGTGGFPSHEQYF
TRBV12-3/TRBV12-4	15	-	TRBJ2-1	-	TGTGCCAGCAGCAACCTGGGCCAAGAGGGCAATGAGCAGTTCTTC	CASSNLGQEGNEQFF
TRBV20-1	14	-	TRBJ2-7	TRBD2	TGCAGTGCTCTGACTAGCGGGGAATCCCGCGAGCAGTACTTC	CSALTSGESREQYF
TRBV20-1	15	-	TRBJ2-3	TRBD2	TGCAGTGCTAGTTCCCTAGCGGGGGCTTCAGATACGCAGTATTTT	CSASSLAGASDTQYF
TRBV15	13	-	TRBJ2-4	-	TGTGCCACCAGAAGAAGGGTCGGGGACATTCAGTACTTC	CATRRRVGDIQYF
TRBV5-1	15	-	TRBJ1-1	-	TGCGCCAGCAGCTTGTTGGTAGGGATGAACACTGAAGCTTTCTTT	CASSLLVGMNTEAFF
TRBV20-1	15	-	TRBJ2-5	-	TGCAGTGCTAGGAGGGGGCGGGGGGAACGGGAGACCCAGTACTTC	CSARRGRGERETQYF
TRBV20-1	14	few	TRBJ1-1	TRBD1	TGCAGTCCGCAATGGGGACAGGGGAACACTGAAGCTTTCTTT	CSPQWGQGNTEAFF
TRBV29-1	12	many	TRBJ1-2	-	TGCGCCTTGTCGGGGGGGGTATATGGCTACACCTTC	CALSGGVYGYTF
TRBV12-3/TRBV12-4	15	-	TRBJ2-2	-	TGTGCCAGCAGTTCCTGGACCCCCGGGGGCGGGGAGCTGTTTTTT	CASSSWTPGGGELFF
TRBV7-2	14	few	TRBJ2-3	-	TGTGCCAGCAGCTTGGCGGCAGCCACAGATACGCAGTATTTT	CASSLAAATDTQYF
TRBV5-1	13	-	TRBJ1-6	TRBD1	TGCGCCACCTCGACAGGGGATGATTCACCCCTCCACTTT	CATSTGDDSPLHF
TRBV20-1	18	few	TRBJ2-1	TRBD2	TGCAGTGCTAGAGTTACTAGCGGGAGAACCCATTCCTACAATGAGCAGTTCTTC	CSARVTSGRTHSYNEQFF
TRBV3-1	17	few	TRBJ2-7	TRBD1	TGTGCCAGCAGCCTCACCTCCCGGACAGGGGGCGCCTACGAGCAGTACTTC	CASSLTSRTGGAYEQYF
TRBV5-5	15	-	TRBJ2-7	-	TGTGCCAGCAGCTTGGGGTCGTGGGCGTTCGGCGAGCAGTACTTC	CASSLGSWAFGEQYF
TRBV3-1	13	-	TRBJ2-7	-	TGTGCCAGCAGCTACACAACGGCCTACGAGCAGTACTTC	CASSYTTAYEQYF
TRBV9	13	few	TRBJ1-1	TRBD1	TGTGCCAGCAGTGCCGACAGGGACACTGAAGCTTTCTTT	CASSADRDTEAFF
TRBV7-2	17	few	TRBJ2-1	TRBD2	TGTGCCAGCAGCTCCCTGACTAGCGGGGGGTCCGGAAATGAGCAGTTCTTC	CASSSLTSGGSGNEQFF
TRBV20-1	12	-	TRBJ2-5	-	TGCAGTGCTAGTATAGGTCAGGAGACCCAGTACTTC	CSASIGQETQYF
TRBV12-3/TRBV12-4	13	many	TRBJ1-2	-	TGTGCCAGCAGCTTCGCGGGGAGCTATGGCTACACCTTC	CASSFAGSYGYTF
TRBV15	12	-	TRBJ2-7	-	TGTGCCACCAGCGCCGGAAACTACGAGCAGTACTTC	CATSAGNYEQYF
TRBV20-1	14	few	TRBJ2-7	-	TGCAGTGCTAGGCTGAGGGAAGGGAACTACGAGCAGTACTTC	CSARLREGNYEQYF
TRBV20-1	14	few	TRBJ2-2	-	TGCAGTGCTAGAGATCCAAGGGGGACCGGGGAGCTGTTTTTT	CSARDPRGTGELFF
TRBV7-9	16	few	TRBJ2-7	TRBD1	TGTGCCAGCAGCCTAAATGCGGGACAGGGTATCCACGAGCAGTACTTC	CASSLNAGQGIHEQYF
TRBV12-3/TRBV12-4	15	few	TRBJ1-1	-	TGTGCCAGCAGTAGGACACTCGGGTTGGACACTGAAGCTTTCTTT	CASSRTLGLDTEAFF
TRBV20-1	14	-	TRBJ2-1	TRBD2	TGCAGTGCTACAATATCGCGCGGGAGGATTGAGCAGTTCTTC	CSATISRGRIEQFF
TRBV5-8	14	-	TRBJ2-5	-	TGTGCCAGCAGCTCCGGGATTGGCCTAGGGACCCAGTACTTC	CASSSGIGLGTQYF
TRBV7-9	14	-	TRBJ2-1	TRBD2	TGTGCCAGCGAACTAGCGGGAGTGGACAATGAGCAGTTCTTC	CASELAGVDNEQFF
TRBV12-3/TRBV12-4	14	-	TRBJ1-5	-	TGTGCCAGCAGTACCGAGGGGGGGGGCCAGCCCCAGCATTTT	CASSTEGGGQPQHF
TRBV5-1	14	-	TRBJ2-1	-	TGCGCCAGCAGTATGGGGGGGCTGATAGGTGAGCAGTTCTTC	CASSMGGLIGEQFF
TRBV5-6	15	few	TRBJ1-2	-	TGTGCCAGCAGCCAAACGGACAGAACTAACTATGGCTACACCTTC	CASSQTDRTNYGYTF
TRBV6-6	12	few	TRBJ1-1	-	TGTGCCAGCAGTTACGGACACACTGAAGCTTTCTTT	CASSYGHTEAFF
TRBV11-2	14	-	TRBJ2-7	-	TGTGCCAGCAGCTTAAACAGGGCGGATATCGAGCAGTACTTC	CASSLNRADIEQYF
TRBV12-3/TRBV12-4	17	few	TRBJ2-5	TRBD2	TGTGCCAGCAAATGGACTAGCGGGAGGGCGGGCGGAGAGACCCAGTACTTC	CASKWTSGRAGGETQYF
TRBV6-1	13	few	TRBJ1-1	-	TGTGCCAGCAGCCCCCCTTACGGCACTGAAGCTTTCTTT	CASSPPYGTEAFF
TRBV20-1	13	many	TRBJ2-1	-	TGCAGTGCCCGGAGAGGATCCTACAATGAGCAGTTCTTC	CSARRGSYNEQFF
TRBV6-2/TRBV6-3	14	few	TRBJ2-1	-	TGTGCCAGCGGACTCCTAGGTAGCTACAATGAGCAGTTCTTC	CASGLLGSYNEQFF
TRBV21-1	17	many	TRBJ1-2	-	TGTGCCAGCAGCAATGAGGGGACAGGAGGAAAGAACTATGGCTACACCTTC	CASSNEGTGGKNYGYTF
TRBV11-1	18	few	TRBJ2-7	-	TGTGCCAGCAGCTTACCCCAGGGAACGGGGAGCGGCTCCTACGAGCAGTACTTC	CASSLPQGTGSGSYEQYF
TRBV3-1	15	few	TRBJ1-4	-	TGTGCCAGCAGCCGCCCGGGGAGTCGACAGGAAAAACTGTTTTTT	CASSRPGSRQEKLFF
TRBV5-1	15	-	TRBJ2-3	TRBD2	TGCGCCAGCAGCATAGCGGGGTTCCGCACAGATACGCAGTATTTT	CASSIAGFRTDTQYF
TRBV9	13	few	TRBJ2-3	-	TGTGCCAGCAGCGTAAGGGGTGACGATACGCAGTATTTT	CASSVRGDDTQYF
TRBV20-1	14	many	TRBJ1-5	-	TGCAGTGCTAGCTTGGGCCGGGGTTATCAGCCCCAGCATTTT	CSASLGRGYQPQHF
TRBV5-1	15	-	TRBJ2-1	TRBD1	TGCGCCAGCATCGTCAGGGGGAACGAATACAATGAGCAGTTCTTC	CASIVRGNEYNEQFF
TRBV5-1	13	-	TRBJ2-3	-	TGCGCCAGCAGCTTGGTCGACGCAGATACGCAGTATTTT	CASSLVDADTQYF
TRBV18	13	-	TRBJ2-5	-	TGTGCCAGCTCACCAACTCAGGAAGAGACCCAGTACTTC	CASSPTQEETQYF